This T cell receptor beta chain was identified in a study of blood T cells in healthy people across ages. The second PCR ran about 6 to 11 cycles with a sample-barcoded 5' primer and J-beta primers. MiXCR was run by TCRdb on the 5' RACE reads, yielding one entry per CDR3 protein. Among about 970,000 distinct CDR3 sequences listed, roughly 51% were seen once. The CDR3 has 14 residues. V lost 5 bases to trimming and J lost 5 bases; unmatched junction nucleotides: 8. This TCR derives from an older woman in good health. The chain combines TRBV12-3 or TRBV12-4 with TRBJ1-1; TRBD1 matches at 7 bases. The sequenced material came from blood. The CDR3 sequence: CASSVETGSTEAFF. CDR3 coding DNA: TGTGCCAGCAGTGTCGAGACAGGGAGTACTGAAGCTTTCTTT.